One sample yielded the 20 T cell receptor beta chains listed below, sequenced in a study of T cell changes during pregnancy in multiple sclerosis. Only in-frame clones appear in the TCRdb table, and some are missing; sequencing was by immunoSEQ multiplex PCR. The sample has nearly 60,000 clones; roughly 89% are singletons. The sequenced sample was CD4+ T cells from peripheral blood mononuclear cells, obtained after pregnancy. Receptor source: a female donor in good health, enrolled as a control in a pregnancy study.

The rearrangement joins TRBV19 to TRBJ1-1, with TRBD1 as a possible D gene (6 bases). The V and J ends lost 6 bases and 9 bases respectively, with 17 bases between them. The germline V gene encodes CDR1 LNHDA and CDR2 SQIVND (reference sequence). CDR3 size: 13 residues. CDR3 sequence (DNA): TGTGCCAGTAGCGTCACAGGGAGTGAGAAAGCTTTCTTT. Its protein is CASSVTGSEKAFF.

V and J are TRBV4-1 and TRBJ1-3, with D possibly being TRBD1 (6 bases). The CDR3 totals 18 residues. Germline V gene sequence: CDR1 MGHRA, CDR2 YSYEKL. Trimming shortened V by 3 bases and J by 4 bases, and 22 bases separated the two germline ends. The CDR3 DNA reads TGCGCCAGCAGCCAGATGGGCTACAGGGAAGCTTCGGGAAACACCATATATTTT. This translates into CASSQMGYREASGNTIYF.

The chain recombines TRBV29-1 with TRBJ1-2, with D possibly TRBD1 on 5 matching bases. The CDR3 has 13 amino acids. The germline CDR1 and CDR2 sequences are SQVTM and ANQGSEA. V lost 5 bases and J 2 bases, leaving 12 bases between the germline ends. For the CDR3, the DNA is TGCAGCGTTCAGGGTTCCCCAAACTATGGCTACACCTTC. This codes for CSVQGSPNYGYTF.

V usage is TRBV9 and J usage is TRBJ1-4; D gene unclear. CDR3 size: 15 residues. Germline V gives CDR1 SGDLS, CDR2 YYNGEE. V gave up 3 bases and J gave up 5 bases, with 14 bases separating them. For the CDR3, the DNA is TGTGCCAGCAGCGCTGCGGCGCAAGTGAATGAAAAACTGTTTTTT. This gives the protein CASSAAAQVNEKLFF.

The chain joins TRBV15 to TRBJ1-6, with TRBD1 identical over 8 bases. J lost 7 bases, V lost 3 bases, and 5 bases had no gene match. CDR1 and CDR2 from the germline V gene are LNHNV and YYDKDF (reference sequence). CDR3 length: 15 residues. For the CDR3, the DNA is TGTGCCACCAGCAGGGCACAGGGGGGCAATTCACCCCTCCACTTT. This sequence encodes CATSRAQGGNSPLHF. The full variable domain, rest sourced from reference TRBV15 and TRBJ1-6, is DAMVIQNPRYQVTQFGKPVTLSCSQTLNHNVMYWYQQKSSQAPKLLFHYYDKDFNNEADTPDNFQSRRPNTSFCFLDIRSPGLGDTAMYLCATSRAQGGNSPLHFGNGTRLTVT.

This clone was counted once. This rearrangement joins TRBV18 to TRBJ2-1; 8 bases match TRBD1. V trimming: 9 bases; J trimming: 3 bases; junction bases outside the gene matches: 10. Germline V gene sequence: CDR1 KGHSH, CDR2 LQKENI. This CDR3 has 15 amino acids. This chain's CDR3 is CASRMTGDRYNEQFF. In nucleotides, the CDR3 is TGTGCCAGTCGGATGACAGGGGACCGCTACAATGAGCAGTTCTTC.

The V gene is TRBV7-2, the J gene TRBJ1-1; weak D call: TRBD1 (5 bases). Germline V CDR1 and CDR2: SGHTA, FQGNSA. The CDR3 sequence is 14 residues long. V lost 5 bases and J 4 bases, leaving 14 bases between the germline ends. The CDR3 DNA follows: TGTGCCAGCAGCCCCATCGGGGGTACCACTGAAGCTTTCTTT. Its protein is CASSPIGGTTEAFF.

The rearrangement uses TRBV30 and TRBJ1-5; D ambiguous. The CDR3 runs 13 residues. Germline assignment: CDR1 GTSNPN and CDR2 SVGIG (reference sequence). Trimming shortened V by 3 bases and J by 4 bases, and 10 bases separated the two germline ends. CDR3 protein: CAWRNGGNQPQHF. The DNA for the CDR3 is TGTGCCTGGAGAAACGGAGGGAATCAGCCCCAGCATTTT.

The rearrangement links TRBV5-1 to TRBJ1-2, with TRBD1 as a possible D gene (6 bases). CDR1 SGHRS and CDR2 YFSETQ come from the germline V gene. The germline V and J ends were trimmed by 3 bases and 8 bases, with 8 bases remaining between them. The CDR3 is made up of 11 amino acids. The CDR3 sequence is CASSWDKGYTF. In DNA form, the CDR3 reads TGCGCCAGCAGCTGGGACAAAGGCTACACCTTC. The entire variable domain, with the rest obtained from reference TRBV5-1 and TRBJ1-2, is as follows: KAGVTQTPRYLIKTRGQQVTLSCSPISGHRSVSWYQQTPGQGLQFLFEYFSETQRNKGNFPGRFSGRQFSNSRSEMNVSTLELGDSALYLCASSWDKGYTFGSGTRLTVV.

The genes are TRBV13 and TRBJ2-7, with D possibly matching TRBD1 (6 bases). The CDR3 runs 14 residues. With 5 bases removed from V and 5 bases from J, the gap between germline ends came to 16 bases. Germline CDR1 is PRHDT and CDR2 is FYEKMQ (reference sequence). In nucleotides, the CDR3 is TGTGCCAGCAGCCCCAATCAGGGGCAGGACGAGCAGTACTTC. Amino acids: CASSPNQGQDEQYF.

The rearrangement links TRBV18 to TRBJ1-2; 7 bases agree with TRBD1. The germline V gene encodes CDR1 KGHSH and CDR2 LQKENI. This CDR3 has 15 amino acids. Unmatched junction bases numbered 13, after V lost 5 bases and J lost 7 bases. DNA of the CDR3: TGTGCCAGCTCAGCCTCGACAGGGATGCTTGCTGGCTACACCTTC. As protein: CASSASTGMLAGYTF.

The chain recombines TRBV30 with TRBJ1-2, with a weak D call TRBD1 (5 bases). The CDR3 extends over 14 amino acids. Germline V CDR1 and CDR2: GTSNPN, SVGIG (reference sequence). Deletions cut 4 bases from V and 4 bases from J, with 16 bases between. The DNA for the CDR3 is TGTGCCTGGAATCAAAATCAGGGTGGCTATGGCTACACCTTC. It encodes CAWNQNQGGYGYTF.

This chain links TRBV9 with TRBJ2-1; TRBD1 agrees at 7 bases. The ends lost 4 bases at V and 8 bases at J; junction bases unmatched: 9. The CDR3 has 14 residues. Germline CDR1 is SGDLS and CDR2 is YYNGEE. The CDR3: CASSFKGARDEQFF. In DNA, the CDR3 is TGTGCCAGCAGCTTCAAGGGGGCACGGGATGAGCAGTTCTTC.

The chain employs TRBV19 and TRBJ1-2, with unresolved D. The CDR3 has 15 residues. V was clipped by 1 base and J by 3 bases, with 12 bases between them. From germline, CDR1 is LNHDA and CDR2 SQIVND (reference sequence). Here the CDR3 DNA reads TGTGCCAGTAGTATAGGTCAGGATGGTGACTATGGCTACACCTTC. Residues: CASSIGQDGDYGYTF. Supplemented by reference TRBV19 and TRBJ1-2, the full variable domain reads DGGITQSPKYLFRKEGQNVTLSCEQNLNHDAMYWYRQDPGQGLRLIYYSQIVNDFQKGDIAEGYSVSREKKESFPLTVTSAQKNPTAFYLCASSIGQDGDYGYTFGSGTRLTVV.

This rearrangement joins TRBV7-2 to TRBJ2-1, with D uncertain. The CDR3 spans 13 residues. V gave up 1 base and J gave up 9 bases, with 10 bases separating them. The germline gives CDR1 SGHTA, CDR2 FQGNSA. CDR3 protein: CASSLVEEIEQFF. The CDR3 bases are TGTGCCAGCAGCTTAGTAGAGGAAATTGAGCAGTTCTTC.

This chain connects TRBV2 to TRBJ1-6; 9 bases are shared with TRBD1. In germline, CDR1 is SNHLY, CDR2 FYNNEI. The V gene end was trimmed by 6 bases and the J gene end by 7 bases; junction bases not matched to a gene: 4. CDR3 length: 14 amino acids. In DNA, the CDR3 is TGTGCCAGCAGGGGGGGACAGGGCAATTCACCCCTCCACTTT. It encodes CASRGGQGNSPLHF. The full variable domain, completed using reference TRBV2 and TRBJ1-6, is EPEVTQTPSHQVTQMGQEVILRCVPISNHLYFYWYRQILGQKVEFLVSFYNNEISEKSEIFDDQFSVERPDGSNFTLKIRSTKLEDSAMYFCASRGGQGNSPLHFGNGTRLTVT.

The chain uses TRBV7-2 and TRBJ2-1; 10 positions match TRBD1. V was clipped by 2 bases and J by 6 bases; unmatched bases: 4. Germline CDR1 reads SGHTA; CDR2 reads FQGNSA. This CDR3 has 15 amino acids. The CDR3 is CASSLRRDRGNEQFF. CDR3 in DNA: TGTGCCAGCAGCTTAAGACGGGACAGGGGCAATGAGCAGTTCTTC.

CDR3 sequence reads: CSVRYSGANVLTF. The CDR3, as DNA: TGCAGCGTCCGCTACTCTGGGGCCAACGTCCTGACTTTC. The chain joins TRBV29-1 to TRBJ2-6; D gene ambiguous. CDR3 length: 13 residues. The V end was cut by 6 bases, the J end by 0 bases, with 6 bases between. Germline V gene lookup returns CDR1 SQVTM and CDR2 ANQGSEA.

This rearrangement joins TRBV2 to TRBJ1-5, with 8 bases matching TRBD1. Looked up from germline, CDR1 is SNHLY and CDR2 is FYNNEI. The trim removed 6 bases at V and 5 bases at J, leaving 6 bases unmatched. The CDR3 has 14 residues. The CDR3 DNA reads TGTGCCAGCAGCGGACAGGGAGGCGATCAGCCCCAGCATTTT. Protein product: CASSGQGGDQPQHF.

This clone was seen a single time. The rearrangement uses TRBV11-3 and TRBJ1-4, with 10 nucleotides matching TRBD1. With V trimmed by 3 bases and J by 7 bases, 5 bases remained unmatched. Germline V CDR1 and CDR2: SGHNT, YENEEA. This CDR3 has 15 residues. This CDR3 reads CASSLGQGPGEKLFF. As DNA, the CDR3 is TGTGCCAGCAGCTTGGGACAGGGGCCTGGTGAAAAACTGTTTTTT.